The rows below give T cell receptor beta chains drawn from one sample of a study of T-cell reconstitution after alpha-beta-depleted transplantation in children. TCRdb reprocessed the PCR reads with MiXCR, giving one entry per CDR3 protein. The data contain about 870,000 distinct CDR3 sequences, approximately 15% of them singletons. The sample in question was PBMCs, mostly from graft donor cells, obtained 360 days after TCRalphabeta/CD19-depleted stem cell transplant. The receptors shown here come from a male patient younger than 18 who had a stem cell transplant for acute lymphoblastic leukemia, so the T cells may come from the graft donor. Each CDR3 is given with its conserved first and last residue. Fields, in order: V gene, J gene, clone size, D gene, CDR3 protein, CDR3 DNA. D genes are given only for firm matches. Clone size is not always given. Where it is, it says once, few, many or a class for expanded clones.

v_gene: TRBV6-5
j_gene: TRBJ1-1
abundance: .
d_gene: .
CDR3aa: CASSSRGTEAFF
CDR3nt: TGTGCCAGCTCCTCCCGAGGGACTGAAGCTTTCTTT

v_gene: TRBV12-3/TRBV12-4
j_gene: TRBJ2-1
abundance: .
d_gene: TRBD2
CDR3aa: CASSRPGVGGPRNEQFF
CDR3nt: TGTGCCAGCAGCCGGCCGGGGGTGGGAGGGCCGCGGAATGAGCAGTTCTTC

v_gene: TRBV19
j_gene: TRBJ2-2
abundance: few
d_gene: TRBD2
CDR3aa: CASCGGHWELFF
CDR3nt: TGTGCCAGTTGCGGGGGGCATTGGGAGCTGTTTTTT

v_gene: TRBV27
j_gene: TRBJ1-5
abundance: .
d_gene: .
CDR3aa: CASSFGRLNQPQHF
CDR3nt: TGTGCCAGCAGTTTCGGCAGACTCAATCAGCCCCAGCATTTT

v_gene: TRBV7-9
j_gene: TRBJ2-3
abundance: .
d_gene: TRBD2
CDR3aa: CASSSGLAGGDPDTQYF
CDR3nt: TGTGCCAGCAGCTCCGGACTAGCGGGAGGAGACCCAGATACGCAGTATTTT

v_gene: TRBV19
j_gene: TRBJ2-1
abundance: few
d_gene: .
CDR3aa: CASGGYNEQFF
CDR3nt: TGTGCCAGTGGGGGATACAATGAGCAGTTCTTC

v_gene: TRBV29-1
j_gene: TRBJ1-1
abundance: .
d_gene: .
CDR3aa: CSVENKNTEAFF
CDR3nt: TGCAGCGTTGAAAACAAGAACACTGAAGCTTTCTTT

v_gene: TRBV5-1
j_gene: TRBJ2-5
abundance: .
d_gene: .
CDR3aa: CASSLNFETQYF
CDR3nt: TGCGCCAGCAGCTTGAATTTTGAGACCCAGTACTTC

v_gene: TRBV24-1
j_gene: TRBJ2-1
abundance: .
d_gene: TRBD2
CDR3aa: CATSDTREGPHEQFF
CDR3nt: TGTGCCACCAGTGATACCCGGGAGGGCCCCCATGAGCAGTTCTTC

v_gene: TRBV29-1
j_gene: TRBJ1-1
abundance: few
d_gene: .
CDR3aa: CSVPPGPTRAFF
CDR3nt: TGCAGCGTCCCTCCGGGACCTACGAGGGCTTTCTTT

v_gene: TRBV5-1
j_gene: TRBJ2-3
abundance: few
d_gene: TRBD2
CDR3aa: CASSGREGDTQYF
CDR3nt: TGCGCCAGCAGCGGGAGGGAAGGGGATACGCAGTATTTT

v_gene: TRBV20-1
j_gene: TRBJ1-1
abundance: few
d_gene: .
CDR3aa: CSPKEQGGPNTEAFF
CDR3nt: TGCAGTCCCAAGGAGCAGGGTGGACCGAACACTGAAGCTTTCTTT

v_gene: TRBV12-3/TRBV12-4
j_gene: TRBJ1-4
abundance: .
d_gene: .
CDR3aa: CASSPRGTGGEKLFF
CDR3nt: TGTGCCAGCAGTCCCCGGGGGACGGGGGGTGAAAAACTGTTTTTT

v_gene: TRBV6-2/TRBV6-3
j_gene: TRBJ1-1
abundance: few
d_gene: TRBD1
CDR3aa: CASSGPGQLNTEAFF
CDR3nt: TGTGCCAGCAGTGGCCCGGGACAGTTGAACACTGAAGCTTTCTTT

v_gene: TRBV5-1
j_gene: TRBJ2-2
abundance: many
d_gene: .
CDR3aa: CASSLEATIGTGELFF
CDR3nt: TGCGCCAGCAGCTTGGAAGCGACAATCGGCACCGGGGAGCTGTTTTTT

v_gene: TRBV9
j_gene: TRBJ2-1
abundance: .
d_gene: TRBD2
CDR3aa: CASSPISGRSNEQFF
CDR3nt: TGTGCCAGCAGCCCTATTAGCGGGAGAAGTAATGAGCAGTTCTTC

v_gene: TRBV24-1
j_gene: TRBJ2-6
abundance: .
d_gene: TRBD1
CDR3aa: CATSDGTGGFFGANVLTF
CDR3nt: TGTGCCACCAGTGATGGGACAGGGGGCTTCTTTGGGGCCAACGTCCTGACTTTC

v_gene: TRBV7-9
j_gene: TRBJ2-2
abundance: .
d_gene: TRBD1
CDR3aa: CASSFFQGAGELFF
CDR3nt: TGTGCCAGCAGCTTCTTCCAGGGGGCCGGGGAGCTGTTTTTT

v_gene: TRBV3-1
j_gene: TRBJ2-1
abundance: few
d_gene: .
CDR3aa: CASSQDLDSRRFF
CDR3nt: TGTGCCAGCAGCCAAGATTTGGACTCCCGACGGTTCTTC

v_gene: TRBV18
j_gene: TRBJ1-1
abundance: .
d_gene: TRBD1
CDR3aa: CASSPRVLGQGNTEAFF
CDR3nt: TGTGCCAGCTCACCACGGGTGTTGGGACAGGGTAACACTGAAGCTTTCTTT

v_gene: TRBV7-3
j_gene: TRBJ2-1
abundance: few
d_gene: .
CDR3aa: CASRNGRGRLYNEQFF
CDR3nt: TGTGCCAGCAGAAACGGCAGGGGACGGTTATACAATGAGCAGTTCTTC

v_gene: TRBV7-9
j_gene: TRBJ1-2
abundance: few
d_gene: .
CDR3aa: CASSFLEGSRTNYGYTF
CDR3nt: TGTGCCAGCAGCTTTTTAGAGGGGTCGAGAACTAACTATGGCTACACCTTC